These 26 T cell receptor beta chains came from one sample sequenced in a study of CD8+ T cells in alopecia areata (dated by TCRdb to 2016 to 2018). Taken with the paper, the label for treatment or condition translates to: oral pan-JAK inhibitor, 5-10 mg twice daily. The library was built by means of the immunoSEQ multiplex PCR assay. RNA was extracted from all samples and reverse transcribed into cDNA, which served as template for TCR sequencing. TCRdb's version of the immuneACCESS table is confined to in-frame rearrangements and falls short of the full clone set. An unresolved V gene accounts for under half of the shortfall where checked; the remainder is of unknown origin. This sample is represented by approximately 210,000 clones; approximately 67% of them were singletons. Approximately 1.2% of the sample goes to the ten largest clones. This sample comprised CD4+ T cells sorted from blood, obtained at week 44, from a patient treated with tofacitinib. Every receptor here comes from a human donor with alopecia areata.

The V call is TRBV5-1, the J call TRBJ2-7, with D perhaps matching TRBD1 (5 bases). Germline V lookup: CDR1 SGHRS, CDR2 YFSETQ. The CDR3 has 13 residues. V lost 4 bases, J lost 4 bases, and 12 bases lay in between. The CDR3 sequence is CASSTVAGYEQYF. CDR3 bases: TGCGCCAGCAGCACGGTGGCAGGGTACGAGCAGTACTTC.

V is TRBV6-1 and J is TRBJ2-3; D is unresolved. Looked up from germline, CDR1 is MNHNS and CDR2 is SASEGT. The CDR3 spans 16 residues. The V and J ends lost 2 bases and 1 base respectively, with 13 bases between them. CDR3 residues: CASSELRRLRTDTQYF. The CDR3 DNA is TGTGCCAGCAGTGAATTACGCCGGCTACGCACAGATACGCAGTATTTT.

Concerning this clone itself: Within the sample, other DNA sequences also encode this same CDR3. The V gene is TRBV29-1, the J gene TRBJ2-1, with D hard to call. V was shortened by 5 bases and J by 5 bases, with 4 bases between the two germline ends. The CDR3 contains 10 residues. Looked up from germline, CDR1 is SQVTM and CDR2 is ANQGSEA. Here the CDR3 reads CSVKNNEQFF. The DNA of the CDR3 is TGCAGCGTTAAGAACAATGAGCAGTTCTTC.

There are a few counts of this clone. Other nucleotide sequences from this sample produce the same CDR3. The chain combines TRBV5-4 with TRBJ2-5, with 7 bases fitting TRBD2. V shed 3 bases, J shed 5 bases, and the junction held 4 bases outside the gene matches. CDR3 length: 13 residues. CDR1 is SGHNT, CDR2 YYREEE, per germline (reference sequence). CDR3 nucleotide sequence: TGTGCCAGCAGCTCTAGCGGCGGGGAGACCCAGTACTTC. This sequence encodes CASSSSGGETQYF.

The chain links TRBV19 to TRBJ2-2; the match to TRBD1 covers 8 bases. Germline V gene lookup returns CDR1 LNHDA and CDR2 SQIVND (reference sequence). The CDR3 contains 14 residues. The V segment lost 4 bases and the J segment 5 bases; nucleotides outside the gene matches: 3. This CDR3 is CASSTTGGTGELFF. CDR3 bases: TGTGCCAGTAGTACTACAGGGGGGACCGGGGAGCTGTTTTTT. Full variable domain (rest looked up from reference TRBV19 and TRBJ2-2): DGGITQSPKYLFRKEGQNVTLSCEQNLNHDAMYWYRQDPGQGLRLIYYSQIVNDFQKGDIAEGYSVSREKKESFPLTVTSAQKNPTAFYLCASSTTGGTGELFFGEGSRLTVL.

DNA for the CDR3: TGTGCCTGGAGTGTAGCTTTGGGAAGCAATTCACCCCTCCACTTT. Translating gives CAWSVALGSNSPLHF. The chain uses TRBV30 and TRBJ1-6, with D hard to call. Trimming took off 0 bases at V and 7 bases at J, with 13 bases between the two ends. CDR3 length equals 15 residues. Looked up from germline, CDR1 is GTSNPN and CDR2 is SVGIG (reference sequence).

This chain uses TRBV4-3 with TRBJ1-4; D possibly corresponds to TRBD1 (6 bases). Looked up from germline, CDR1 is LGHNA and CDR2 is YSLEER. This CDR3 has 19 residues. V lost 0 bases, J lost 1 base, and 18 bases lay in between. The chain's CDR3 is CASSQDGRQGPVTNEKLFF. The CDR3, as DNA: TGCGCCAGCAGCCAAGATGGGAGGCAGGGGCCAGTAACTAATGAAAAACTGTTTTTT.

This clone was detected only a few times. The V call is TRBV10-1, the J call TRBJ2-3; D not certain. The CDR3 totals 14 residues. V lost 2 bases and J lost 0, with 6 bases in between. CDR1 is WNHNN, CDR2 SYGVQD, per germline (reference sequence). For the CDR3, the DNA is TGCGCCAGCAGTGAGAAGCAAAGCACAGATACGCAGTATTTT. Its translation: CASSEKQSTDTQYF.

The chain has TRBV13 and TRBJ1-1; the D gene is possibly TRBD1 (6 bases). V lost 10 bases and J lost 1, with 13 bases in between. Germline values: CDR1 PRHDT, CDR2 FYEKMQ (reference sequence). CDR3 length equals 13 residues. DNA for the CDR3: TGTGCCACAAAGGGGGACGCGAACACTGAAGCTTTCTTT. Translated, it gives CATKGDANTEAFF. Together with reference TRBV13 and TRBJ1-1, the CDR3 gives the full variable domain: AAGVIQSPRHLIKEKRETATLKCYPIPRHDTVYWYQQGPGQDPQFLISFYEKMQSDKGSIPDRFSAQQFSDYHSELNMSSLELGDSALYFCATKGDANTEAFFGQGTRLTVV.

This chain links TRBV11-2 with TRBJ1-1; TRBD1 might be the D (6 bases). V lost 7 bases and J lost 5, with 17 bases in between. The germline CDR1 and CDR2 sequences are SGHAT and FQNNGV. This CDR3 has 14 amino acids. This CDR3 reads CASTIAGTSTEAFF. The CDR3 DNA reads TGTGCCAGCACCATTGCAGGGACAAGTACTGAAGCTTTCTTT.

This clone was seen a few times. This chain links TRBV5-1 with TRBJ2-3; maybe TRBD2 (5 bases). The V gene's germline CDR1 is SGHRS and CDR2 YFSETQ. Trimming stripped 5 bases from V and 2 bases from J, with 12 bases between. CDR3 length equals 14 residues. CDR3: CASSRLGNTDTQYF. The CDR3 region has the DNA TGCGCCAGCAGTCGCCTCGGGAACACAGATACGCAGTATTTT.

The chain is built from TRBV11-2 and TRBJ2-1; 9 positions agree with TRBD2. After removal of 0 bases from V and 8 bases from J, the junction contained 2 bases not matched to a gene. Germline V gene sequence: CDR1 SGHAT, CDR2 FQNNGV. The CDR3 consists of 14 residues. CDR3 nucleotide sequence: TGTGCCAGCAGCTTAGAGTCTAGCGGGGATGAGCAGTTCTTC. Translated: CASSLESSGDEQFF. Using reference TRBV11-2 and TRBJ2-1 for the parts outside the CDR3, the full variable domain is EAGVAQSPRYKIIEKRQSVAFWCNPISGHATLYWYQQILGQGPKLLIQFQNNGVVDDSQLPKDRFSAERLKGVDSTLKIQPAKLEDSAVYLCASSLESSGDEQFFGPGTRLTVL.

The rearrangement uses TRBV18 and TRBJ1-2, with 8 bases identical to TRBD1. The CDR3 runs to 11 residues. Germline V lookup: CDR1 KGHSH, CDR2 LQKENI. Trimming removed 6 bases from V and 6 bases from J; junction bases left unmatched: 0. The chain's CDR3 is CASSTGDGYTF. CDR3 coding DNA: TGTGCCAGCTCGACAGGGGATGGCTACACCTTC. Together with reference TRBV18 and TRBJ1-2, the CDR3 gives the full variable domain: NAGVMQNPRHLVRRRGQEARLRCSPMKGHSHVYWYRQLPEEGLKFMVYLQKENIIDESGMPKERFSAEFPKEGPSILRIQQVVRGDSAAYFCASSTGDGYTFGSGTRLTVV.

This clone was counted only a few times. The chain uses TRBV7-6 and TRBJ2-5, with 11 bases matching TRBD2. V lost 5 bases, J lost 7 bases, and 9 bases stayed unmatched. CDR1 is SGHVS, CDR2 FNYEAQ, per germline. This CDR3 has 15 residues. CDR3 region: CASSPGTSGEGTQYF. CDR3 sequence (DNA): TGTGCCAGCAGCCCAGGGACTAGCGGTGAGGGGACCCAGTACTTC.

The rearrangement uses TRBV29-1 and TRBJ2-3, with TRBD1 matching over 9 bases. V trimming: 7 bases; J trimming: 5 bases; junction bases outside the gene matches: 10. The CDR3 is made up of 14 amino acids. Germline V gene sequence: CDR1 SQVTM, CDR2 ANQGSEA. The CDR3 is CSAVQGAGGDTQYF. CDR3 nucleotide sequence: TGCAGCGCCGTACAGGGGGCTGGAGGAGATACGCAGTATTTT.

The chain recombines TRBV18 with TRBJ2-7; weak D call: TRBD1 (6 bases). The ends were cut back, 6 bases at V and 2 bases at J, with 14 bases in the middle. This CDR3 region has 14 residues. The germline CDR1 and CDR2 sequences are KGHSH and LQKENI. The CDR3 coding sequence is TGTGCCAGCTCCCCCGGGACACAAGCCTACGAGCAGTACTTC. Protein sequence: CASSPGTQAYEQYF.

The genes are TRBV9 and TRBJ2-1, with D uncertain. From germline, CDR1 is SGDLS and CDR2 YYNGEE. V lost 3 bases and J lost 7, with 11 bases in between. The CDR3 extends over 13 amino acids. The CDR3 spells CASSAPNQNEQFF. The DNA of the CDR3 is TGTGCCAGCAGCGCGCCTAACCAAAATGAGCAGTTCTTC.

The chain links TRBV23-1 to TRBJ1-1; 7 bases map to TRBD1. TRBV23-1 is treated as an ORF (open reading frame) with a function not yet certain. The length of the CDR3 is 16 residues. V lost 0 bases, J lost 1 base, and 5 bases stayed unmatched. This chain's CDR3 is CASSQSRGRKNTEAFF. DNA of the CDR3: TGCGCCAGCAGTCAATCGAGGGGGCGGAAGAACACTGAAGCTTTCTTT.

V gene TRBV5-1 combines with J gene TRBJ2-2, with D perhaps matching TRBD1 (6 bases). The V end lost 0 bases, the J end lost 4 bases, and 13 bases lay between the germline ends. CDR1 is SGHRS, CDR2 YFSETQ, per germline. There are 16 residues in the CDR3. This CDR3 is CASSLDPGTLTGELFF. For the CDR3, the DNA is TGCGCCAGCAGCTTGGACCCCGGGACACTCACCGGGGAGCTGTTTTTT.

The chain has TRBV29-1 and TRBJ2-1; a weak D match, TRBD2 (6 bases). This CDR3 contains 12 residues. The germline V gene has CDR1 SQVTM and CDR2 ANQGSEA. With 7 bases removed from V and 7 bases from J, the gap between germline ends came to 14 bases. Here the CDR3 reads CSADSGGNEQFF. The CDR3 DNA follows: TGCAGCGCTGATAGCGGAGGAAATGAGCAGTTCTTC.

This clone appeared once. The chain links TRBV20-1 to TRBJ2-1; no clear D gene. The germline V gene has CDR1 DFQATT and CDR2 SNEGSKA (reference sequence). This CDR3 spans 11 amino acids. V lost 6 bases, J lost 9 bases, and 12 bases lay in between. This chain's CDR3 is CSAKPVLEQFF. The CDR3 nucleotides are TGCAGTGCCAAACCAGTGCTTGAGCAGTTCTTC.

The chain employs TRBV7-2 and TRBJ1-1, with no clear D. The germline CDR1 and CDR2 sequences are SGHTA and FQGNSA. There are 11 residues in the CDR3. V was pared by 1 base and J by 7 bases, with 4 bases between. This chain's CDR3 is CASSLVGEAFF. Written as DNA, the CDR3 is TGTGCCAGCAGCTTAGTGGGTGAAGCTTTCTTT. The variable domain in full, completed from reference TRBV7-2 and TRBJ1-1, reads GAGVSQSPSNKVTEKGKDVELRCDPISGHTALYWYRQSLGQGLEFLIYFQGNSAPDKSGLPSDRFSAERTGGSVSTLTIQRTQQEDSAVYLCASSLVGEAFFGQGTRLTVV.

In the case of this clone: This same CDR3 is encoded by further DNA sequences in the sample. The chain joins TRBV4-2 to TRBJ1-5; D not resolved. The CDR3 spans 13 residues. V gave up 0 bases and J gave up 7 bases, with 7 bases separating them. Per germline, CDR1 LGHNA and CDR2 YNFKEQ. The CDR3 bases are TGTGCCAGCAGCCAAGATCTTGGGCAGCCCCAGCATTTT. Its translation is CASSQDLGQPQHF.

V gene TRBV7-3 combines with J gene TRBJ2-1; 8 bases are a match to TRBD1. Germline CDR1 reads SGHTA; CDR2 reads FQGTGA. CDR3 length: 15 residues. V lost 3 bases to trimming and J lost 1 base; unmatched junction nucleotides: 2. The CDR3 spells CASSFGQGSYNEQFF. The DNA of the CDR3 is TGTGCCAGCAGCTTTGGACAGGGATCCTACAATGAGCAGTTCTTC.

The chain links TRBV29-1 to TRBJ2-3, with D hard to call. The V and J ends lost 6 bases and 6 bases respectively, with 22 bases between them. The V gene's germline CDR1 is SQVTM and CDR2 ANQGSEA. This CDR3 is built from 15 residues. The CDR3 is CSVAYSLGFGDTQYF. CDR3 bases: TGCAGCGTAGCTTACTCGCTCGGTTTTGGGGATACGCAGTATTTT.

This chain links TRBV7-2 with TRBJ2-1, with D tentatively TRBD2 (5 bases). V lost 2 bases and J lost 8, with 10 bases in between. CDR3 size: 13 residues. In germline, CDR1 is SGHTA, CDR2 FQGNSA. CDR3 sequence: CASSLSGSHEQFF. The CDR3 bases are TGTGCCAGCAGCTTATCGGGGTCCCATGAGCAGTTCTTC. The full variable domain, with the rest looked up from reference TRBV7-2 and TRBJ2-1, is GAGVSQSPSNKVTEKGKDVELRCDPISGHTALYWYRQSLGQGLEFLIYFQGNSAPDKSGLPSDRFSAERTGGSVSTLTIQRTQQEDSAVYLCASSLSGSHEQFFGPGTRLTVL.